Included here is one T cell receptor (beta chain) sequence, with context. The clone's antigen remains unknown. The input lacks base qualities; no much larger clone sits a single base away. This entry comes from a study of blood T cells in healthy people across ages (dated by TCRdb to about 2015). Concerning the study at large: In model experiments, template switching captured about one uniquely barcoded TCR beta cDNA molecule for every two T cells. Using deep sequencing normalized with unique cDNA molecular identifiers, the study measured how TCR beta repertoire diversity changes with age. The donors were split into four age groups: young (average 16 years), middle-aged (roughly 40), aged (62) and long-lived (approximately 80). To avoid experimental bias, donors of different ages were distributed randomly across sequencing lanes. Using the same blood draw, the study looked at two additional independent replicas of 1 million unique cDNA reads for two donors, one aged 18 to 30 and the other aged 80 or older. Study-wide findings and limitations: Bulk unsorted PBMC profiling prevented conclusive comparison of naive and antigen-experienced compartments. Estimates of total diversity from one million sequenced T cells were regarded as lower bounds and underestimates. As age increased, observed TCR beta diversity per million T cells dropped in a roughly linear way, and a significant reduction was already evident by age around 41. The long-lived group showed more naive CD4+ T cells, fewer expanded clones and increased TCR diversity than the aged group, suggesting age selection. A strong correlation was found between observed TCR beta diversity and the percentage of naive T cells measured by flow cytometry. Because the CMV infection status of the donors was unknown, age-related changes in expanded clonotypes may potentially have been confounded.

Receptors were amplified or captured by 5' RACE. The run used an Illumina HiSeq 2500. A second PCR of roughly 7 to 11 cycles was performed with a sample-barcoded 5' primer and a J-beta primer mix. Each TCR beta cDNA molecule received a unique molecular identifier from a template-switch 5' adaptor carrying 12 random nucleotides. At least 2.5 million CDR3-containing paired-end reads were obtained from each sample. The Mint cDNA synthesis kit, primed by a TRBC-specific oligonucleotide, was used to synthesize first-strand cDNA from all RNA. All cDNA was treated with uracil-DNA glycosylase and then went through a first 18-cycle PCR with the universal primers M1SS and BC2_uni_R. As for how the authors treated the data: Each sample was normalized by randomly selecting 1 million high-quality reads, each carrying a distinct molecular identifier. Instead of being binned into consensus sequences, reads with shared molecular identifiers were discarded. CDR3 identification, clonotype clustering and error correction used MiTCR with a Q25 quality threshold and the strictest error-elimination algorithm. Lower-bound total TCR beta diversity was estimated with a nonparametric unseen species model using Euler transformation. Starting from the raw public reads, TCRdb applied fastp trimming at Q25, assembled clones with MiXCR and retained in-frame beta chains. When rows share a CDR3 protein, they turn into one entry using the most common DNA and genes. The authors' filters were not applied to this entry. The sample profile shows about 970,000 distinct CDR3 sequences; roughly 51% of them were found once. The top ten hold 20% to 25% of the sample.

The 40 or so donors, aged 6 to 90 years, were systemically healthy Caucasian individuals from Russia. Around 9.9 milliliters of peripheral blood were collected from each donor into EDTA-treated Vacutainer tubes. Ficoll-Paque density-gradient centrifugation was used to isolate PBMCs, with at least 7 million obtained per sample. Trizol reagent was used to extract total RNA from the PBMCs, yielding at least 6 micrograms per sample. Naive CD45RAhigh/CD27high T cell percentages were measured by flow cytometry on a PBMC aliquot from every donor. The TCR comes from a woman aged 55-69 years in good health. Sequenced material: blood.

The nucleotides read TGTGCCAGCAGCGTTATCCCCGGCCTATACAATGAGCAGTTCTTC. This codes for CASSVIPGLYNEQFF. Recombination connected TRBV9 to TRBJ2-1, with the D gene not clear enough to name. The V end loses 2 bases and the J end loses 4 bases, and a stretch of 13 bases separates them. The CDR3 covers 15 residues, taking in both the cysteine and the phenylalanine. This entry keeps only the CDR3 DNA: 45 bases, framed from base 1. Sequences SGDLS (CDR1) and YYNGEE (CDR2) are obtained from the germline V gene.